A single sample is the source of the 31 T cell receptor beta chains below, sequenced in a study of T cells after yellow fever vaccination. TCRdb reprocessed the 5' RACE reads via MiXCR and lists one record per CDR3 protein. This table has a few hundred thousand distinct CDR3 sequences, 6.8% appearing once. Material: PBMCs, obtained 35 to 50 days after the first yellow fever vaccination. Receptors originate from a young man who received the YFV17D yellow fever vaccine.

The chain links TRBV6-5 to TRBJ1-2; TRBD1 might be the D (5 bases). V lost 5 bases, J lost 8 bases, and 12 bases lay in between. Germline V gives CDR1 MNHEY, CDR2 SVGAGI. This CDR3 is built from 12 residues. The CDR3 DNA reads TGTGCCAGCAGTGCGGGGGAGTCCGGCTACACCTTC. Its protein product is CASSAGESGYTF.

The gene calls are TRBV10-3 and TRBJ1-5; 8 bases are a match to TRBD1. CDR1 is ENHRY and CDR2 is SYGVKD in the germline V gene. The length of the CDR3 is 16 residues. The V and J ends lost 3 bases and 7 bases, in that order; junction bases with no gene match: 11. The chain's CDR3 is CAISDLDRGKTQPQHF. Here the CDR3 DNA reads TGTGCCATCAGTGACCTCGACAGGGGTAAAACCCAGCCCCAGCATTTT.

The V gene is TRBV5-6, the J gene TRBJ1-5, with D perhaps TRBD1 (5 bases). V was trimmed by 0 bases and J by 5 bases, leaving 12 bases between them. Per the germline V gene, CDR1 is SGHDT and CDR2 is YYEEEE. The CDR3 is 15 amino acids. The CDR3 protein is CASSLGRAIHQPQHF. In DNA form, the CDR3 reads TGTGCCAGCAGCTTGGGCAGGGCCATACATCAGCCCCAGCATTTT.

This clonotype was detected a few times. This chain uses TRBV30 with TRBJ2-7; D remains ambiguous. CDR1 is GTSNPN, CDR2 SVGIG, per germline (reference sequence). V dropped 5 bases and J dropped 6 bases, with 8 bases sitting between them. This CDR3 is 10 amino acids long. The CDR3 loop is CAWGIGEQYF. The CDR3 DNA reads TGTGCCTGGGGGATCGGCGAGCAGTACTTC.

Only a few counts were recorded for this clonotype. This chain joins TRBV28 and TRBJ2-2; 9 positions match TRBD1. This CDR3 comprises 15 residues. CDR1 is MDHEN, CDR2 SYDVKM, per germline. J gave up 5 bases and V 4 bases, and 5 bases lay outside the gene matches. CDR3 DNA: TGTGCCAGCAGTTCACAGGGGGCGCGGACCGGGGAGCTGTTTTTT. It encodes CASSSQGARTGELFF.

This rearrangement joins TRBV7-9 to TRBJ1-4; TRBD1 is a possible D gene (6 bases). The germline V and J ends were trimmed by 5 bases and 8 bases, with 12 bases remaining between them. Germline values: CDR1 SEHNR, CDR2 FQNEAQ (reference sequence). This CDR3 comprises 13 residues. The CDR3 nucleotides read TGTGCCAGCAGCCGGGACACGGGGGAAAAACTGTTTTTT. It is translated as CASSRDTGEKLFF. Full variable domain (missing parts from reference TRBV7-9 and TRBJ1-4): DTGVSQNPRHKITKRGQNVTFRCDPISEHNRLYWYRQTLGQGPEFLTYFQNEAQLEKSRLLSDRFSAERPKGSFSTLEIQRTEQGDSAMYLCASSRDTGEKLFFGSGTQLSVL.

This clonotype was recorded a few times. The chain couples TRBV24-1 to TRBJ2-3; D may be TRBD2 (6 bases). V lost 9 bases, J lost 2 bases, and 8 bases lay in between. The CDR3 runs 12 residues. CDR1 is KGHDR, CDR2 SFDVKD, per germline. CDR3: CATGGNTDTQYF. The CDR3 DNA reads TGTGCCACCGGCGGGAACACAGATACGCAGTATTTT.

There are a few counts of this clonotype. This chain connects TRBV6-1 to TRBJ1-5, with D perhaps matching TRBD1 (6 bases). The CDR3 runs to 14 residues. With 4 bases removed from V and 7 bases from J, the gap between germline ends came to 14 bases. In germline, CDR1 is MNHNS, CDR2 SASEGT. CDR3 protein: CASSGHRAGQPQHF. As DNA, the CDR3 is TGTGCCAGCAGTGGACACAGGGCAGGCCAGCCCCAGCATTTT.

The chain links TRBV12-3 or TRBV12-4 to TRBJ2-2; 8 bases map to TRBD2. V was clipped by 6 bases and J by 4 bases; unmatched bases: 4. This CDR3 is built from 14 residues. CDR3 protein: CASRRGGGTGELFF. DNA of the CDR3: TGTGCCAGCAGACGGGGGGGGGGCACCGGGGAGCTGTTTTTT.

This clonotype has just a few counts. The V and J genes are TRBV12-3 or TRBV12-4 and TRBJ1-5; D perhaps matches TRBD1 (6 bases). The CDR3 has 17 amino acids. Trimming took 5 bases from V and 0 from J, leaving 17 bases between them. Here the CDR3 reads CASSGRAGDNSNQPQHF. CDR3 DNA sequence: TGTGCCAGCAGTGGCCGGGCAGGGGATAATAGCAATCAGCCCCAGCATTTT.

At least ten counts were recorded for this clonotype. This chain joins TRBV7-9 and TRBJ1-1; the match to TRBD1 covers 7 bases. V was clipped by 5 bases and J by 7 bases; unmatched bases: 1. This CDR3 is 11 amino acids long. Germline loops: CDR1 SEHNR, CDR2 FQNEAQ (reference sequence). The CDR3: CASSRDSEAFF. The CDR3 bases are TGTGCCAGCAGCCGGGACAGTGAAGCTTTCTTT.

This chain links TRBV12-3 or TRBV12-4 with TRBJ1-1; the D gene is possibly TRBD1 (5 bases). CDR3 size: 13 residues. V lost 7 bases, J lost 0 bases, and 9 bases lay in between. Here the CDR3 DNA reads TGTGCCAGCAAGGGGCAGGTGAACACTGAAGCTTTCTTT. This codes for CASKGQVNTEAFF.

This clonotype was found many times. The chain has TRBV5-1 and TRBJ2-7; 10 bases are a match to TRBD1. This CDR3 spans 16 amino acids. Trimming removed 1 base from V and 5 bases from J; junction bases left unmatched: 9. Per the germline V gene, CDR1 is SGHRS and CDR2 is YFSETQ. CDR3 region: CASSLTGDRGRDEQYF. Written as DNA, the CDR3 is TGCGCCAGCAGCTTGACGGGGGACAGGGGTAGAGACGAGCAGTACTTC.

The gene calls are TRBV19 and TRBJ1-5; D possibly corresponds to TRBD1 (6 bases). V dropped 4 bases and J dropped 1 base, with 11 bases sitting between them. CDR3 length: 15 residues. Germline loops: CDR1 LNHDA, CDR2 SQIVND (reference sequence). CDR3 bases: TGTGCCAGTAGTAAGCGGGGGGCGAGCAATCAGCCCCAGCATTTT. Protein sequence: CASSKRGASNQPQHF.

This clonotype was seen a few times. The chain is built from TRBV7-2 and TRBJ2-5; 7 nucleotides match TRBD2. The V segment lost 1 base and the J segment 1 base; nucleotides outside the gene matches: 6. Germline values: CDR1 SGHTA, CDR2 FQGNSA. CDR3 size: 16 residues. The CDR3 loop reads CASSLGPAGFQETQYF. CDR3 DNA: TGTGCCAGCAGCTTAGGTCCAGCGGGGTTCCAAGAGACCCAGTACTTC.

The table lists this clonotype with a few counts. The chain couples TRBV4-3 to TRBJ2-3; 7 bases are a match to TRBD2. CDR3 length: 15 amino acids. J gave up 5 bases and V 0 bases, and 5 bases lay outside the gene matches. Germline V lookup: CDR1 LGHNA, CDR2 YSLEER. This chain's CDR3 is CASSQDVGGGDTQYF. In DNA form, the CDR3 reads TGCGCCAGCAGCCAAGATGTAGGCGGGGGAGATACGCAGTATTTT.

This clonotype was detected a few times. CDR3: CASKRGADTEAFF. The DNA for the CDR3 is TGTGCCAGTAAAAGGGGGGCCGACACTGAAGCTTTCTTT. This chain joins TRBV19 and TRBJ1-1, with a possible D match to TRBD1 (6 bases). V was pared by 7 bases and J by 3 bases, with 12 bases between. Germline V gene sequence: CDR1 LNHDA, CDR2 SQIVND (reference sequence). The CDR3 has 13 amino acids.

This clonotype has a handful of counts. The rearrangement uses TRBV9 and TRBJ2-6; possible D gene TRBD1, 5 bases. The CDR3 totals 18 residues. The ends were cut back, 0 bases at V and 0 bases at J, with 13 bases in the middle. Germline V gene sequence: CDR1 SGDLS, CDR2 YYNGEE. CDR3: CASSVEMGLSSGANVLTF. Written as DNA, the CDR3 is TGTGCCAGCAGCGTAGAAATGGGGCTGAGCTCTGGGGCCAACGTCCTGACTTTC. The whole variable domain, remainder taken from reference TRBV9 and TRBJ2-6, is DSGVTQTPKHLITATGQRVTLRCSPRSGDLSVYWYQQSLDQGLQFLIQYYNGEERAKGNILERFSAQQFPDLHSELNLSSLELGDSALYFCASSVEMGLSSGANVLTFGAGSRLTVL.

This clonotype came up many times. This chain links TRBV7-2 with TRBJ1-5, with D uncertain. CDR3 length: 13 amino acids. V was clipped by 4 bases and J by 6 bases, with 10 bases between them. The germline V gene has CDR1 SGHTA and CDR2 FQGNSA. The CDR3 bases are TGTGCCAGCAGCTCAAACAGACTTCAGCCCCAGCATTTT. Amino acids: CASSSNRLQPQHF.

This clonotype showed up many times. V is TRBV28 and J is TRBJ1-6; 9 positions match TRBD1. Trimming took 7 bases from V and 14 from J; bases not matched to a gene: 12. CDR3 size: 14 residues. CDR1 is MDHEN and CDR2 is SYDVKM in the germline V gene. This chain's CDR3 is CASIESGQGKSLHF. CDR3 sequence (DNA): TGTGCCAGCATTGAGTCGGGACAGGGAAAATCCCTCCACTTT.

This clonotype was counted a few times. V gene TRBV10-3 combines with J gene TRBJ2-5, with 11 bases identical to TRBD1. The CDR3 contains 18 residues. V trimming: 0 bases; J trimming: 4 bases; junction bases outside the gene matches: 10. Germline loops: CDR1 ENHRY, CDR2 SYGVKD. The CDR3 region is CAISESILGTGGRETQYF. The CDR3, as DNA: TGTGCCATCAGTGAGTCGATCCTTGGGACAGGGGGTCGAGAGACCCAGTACTTC.

This clonotype was observed a handful of times. The chain is built from TRBV7-9 and TRBJ2-2; TRBD2 agrees at 9 bases. This CDR3 region has 17 residues. Losses at the gene ends were 2 bases for V and 2 bases for J; bases not matched to a gene: 6. Germline CDR1 and CDR2: SEHNR and FQNEAQ (reference sequence). CDR3 loop: CASSLPQRGVNTGELFF. CDR3 DNA sequence: TGTGCCAGCAGCTTACCTCAGCGGGGGGTAAACACCGGGGAGCTGTTTTTT.

The chain joins TRBV7-9 to TRBJ2-7, with D perhaps matching TRBD1 (5 bases). The V and J ends lost 3 bases and 2 bases respectively, with 11 bases between them. The CDR3 contains 14 residues. The germline gives CDR1 SEHNR, CDR2 FQNEAQ (reference sequence). CDR3 sequence (DNA): TGTGCCAGCAGCTTTGTCGACAGTGCCTACGAGCAGTACTTC. As protein: CASSFVDSAYEQYF.

This clonotype came up many times. This sequence joins TRBV4-1 and TRBJ2-3, with D perhaps matching TRBD1 or TRBD2 (6 bases each). V was pared by 1 base and J by 4 bases, with 15 bases between. The CDR3 has 16 residues. In germline, CDR1 is MGHRA, CDR2 YSYEKL. The DNA for the CDR3 is TGCGCCAGCAGCCAAGCGCCCGGGGGCGGTGCAGATACGCAGTATTTT. Translated: CASSQAPGGGADTQYF.

This chain joins TRBV18 and TRBJ1-1, with D perhaps matching TRBD1 (6 bases). V lost 10 bases, J lost 1 base, and 16 bases lay in between. Per the germline V gene, CDR1 is KGHSH and CDR2 is LQKENI. The CDR3 length is 14 residues. This CDR3 is CATTGGGPNTEAFF. The CDR3 bases are TGTGCCACTACCGGGGGGGGGCCGAACACTGAAGCTTTCTTT. Together with reference TRBV18 and TRBJ1-1, the CDR3 gives the full variable domain: NAGVMQNPRHLVRRRGQEARLRCSPMKGHSHVYWYRQLPEEGLKFMVYLQKENIIDESGMPKERFSAEFPKEGPSILRIQQVVRGDSAAYFCATTGGGPNTEAFFGQGTRLTVV.

The chain carries TRBV7-2 and TRBJ1-5, with 8 bases aligning to TRBD1. CDR3 size: 14 residues. Looked up from germline, CDR1 is SGHTA and CDR2 is FQGNSA. The trim removed 3 bases at V and 11 bases at J, leaving 9 bases unmatched. CDR3: CASSLGTGRLTQHF. CDR3 DNA sequence: TGTGCCAGCAGCTTGGGGACAGGCCGGCTAACCCAGCATTTT.

At least ten counts were recorded for this clonotype. This rearrangement joins TRBV12-3 or TRBV12-4 to TRBJ1-4; D may be TRBD1 (6 bases). CDR3 length equals 15 residues. Trimming left V 1 base short and J 6 bases short, with 12 bases between. The CDR3, as DNA: TGTGCCAGCAGTTTAGGCAGGGGTTCCTATGAAAAACTGTTTTTT. Translation: CASSLGRGSYEKLFF.

This clonotype was recorded at least ten times. This rearrangement joins TRBV15 to TRBJ1-2; D is unclear. V was cut by 0 bases and J by 4 bases, with 15 bases left in between. Germline assignment: CDR1 LNHNV and CDR2 YYDKDF (reference sequence). The CDR3 runs 16 residues. CDR3 loop: CATSREHPMEGYGYTF. The DNA of the CDR3 is TGTGCCACCAGCAGAGAGCACCCTATGGAGGGCTATGGCTACACCTTC.

The chain joins TRBV7-9 to TRBJ2-1, with 8 bases lining up with TRBD1. The CDR3 extends over 12 amino acids. The V and J ends lost 7 bases and 14 bases, in that order; junction bases with no gene match: 10. Germline V lookup: CDR1 SEHNR, CDR2 FQNEAQ (reference sequence). The CDR3 loop is CASTEADRVKFF. The CDR3 region has the DNA TGTGCCAGCACCGAGGCGGACAGGGTGAAGTTCTTC. The variable domain in full, with the rest retrieved from reference TRBV7-9 and TRBJ2-1, is DTGVSQNPRHKITKRGQNVTFRCDPISEHNRLYWYRQTLGQGPEFLTYFQNEAQLEKSRLLSDRFSAERPKGSFSTLEIQRTEQGDSAMYLCASTEADRVKFFGPGTRLTVL.

This clonotype occurred a few times. The chain recombines TRBV7-8 with TRBJ2-3, with 11 bases identical to TRBD2. V lost 5 bases and J lost 5; bases outside the gene matches: 9. The CDR3 has 16 amino acids. Germline assignment: CDR1 SGHVS and CDR2 FQNEAQ. CDR3 sequence: CASSPRLAGTGDTQYF. CDR3 sequence (DNA): TGTGCCAGCAGCCCTCGACTAGCGGGGACGGGAGATACGCAGTATTTT.

Only a few counts were recorded for this clonotype. The chain carries TRBV12-3 or TRBV12-4 and TRBJ2-1; TRBD1 might be the D (5 bases). The CDR3 extends over 14 amino acids. V lost 7 bases to trimming and J lost 7 bases, with 17 bases between them. CDR3: CASTAWGRDNEQFF. Here the CDR3 DNA reads TGTGCCAGCACCGCTTGGGGCAGGGATAATGAGCAGTTCTTC.